This entry lists 23 T cell receptor beta chains sequenced from one sample in a study of CD8 T cells in ankylosing spondylitis. TCRdb re-analysed the 5' RACE reads in MiXCR, keeping a single row per CDR3 protein. In the table there are around 250,000 distinct CDR3 sequences, roughly a third of which are singletons. Sequenced input: blood, either unsorted or a sorted T cell fraction (not recorded which). Receptors originate from a male donor with ankylosing spondylitis or in good health (not recorded which).

This clonotype was counted only a few times. The gene calls are TRBV11-2 and TRBJ2-3; TRBD1 might be the D (6 bases). The CDR3 totals 17 residues. Germline V gene data show CDR1 as SGHAT and CDR2 as FQNNGV. The ends were cut back, 4 bases at V and 4 bases at J, with 21 bases in the middle. CDR3 amino acids: CASSWTAWTDGPDTQYF. DNA of the CDR3: TGTGCCAGCAGCTGGACTGCGTGGACAGACGGCCCAGATACGCAGTATTTT.

The sample holds a few counts of this clonotype. Written as DNA, the CDR3 is TGTGCCACCAGTGACCCCGGCGGGGTGTTAGAGACCCAGTACTTC. It yields the protein CATSDPGGVLETQYF. The chain has TRBV24-1 and TRBJ2-5, with D possibly matching TRBD2 (6 bases). Germline loops: CDR1 KGHDR, CDR2 SFDVKD. The CDR3 consists of 15 residues. V lost 4 bases, J lost 4 bases, and 15 bases lay in between.

The chain links TRBV7-6 to TRBJ2-1; D remains ambiguous. The germline CDR1 and CDR2 sequences are SGHVS and FNYEAQ. This CDR3 contains 14 residues. The V gene lost 1 base and the J gene lost 6 bases, with 10 bases spanning the gap. The CDR3 bases are TGTGCCAGCAGCTTAGAGGGCGAGGCCAATGAGCAGTTCTTC. As protein: CASSLEGEANEQFF.

The chain is built from TRBV20-1 and TRBJ1-1, with 8 positions matching TRBD1. The CDR3 spans 17 residues. Per germline, CDR1 DFQATT and CDR2 SNEGSKA (reference sequence). DNA for the CDR3: TGCAGCTTCTGGACCCTGGTACCGACAGGGGATGGTACTGAAGCTTTCTTT. Translating it yields CSFWTLVPTGDGTEAFF.

This clonotype was picked up a small number of times. The chain combines TRBV18 with TRBJ2-6; 7 bases align to TRBD1. Germline V CDR1 and CDR2: KGHSH, LQKENI. V was pared by 0 bases and J by 4 bases, with 9 bases of the junction left unmatched. The CDR3 has 18 amino acids. The CDR3 protein is CASSPPRQGTFGANVLTF. CDR3 in DNA: TGTGCCAGCTCACCACCGCGACAGGGAACGTTCGGGGCCAACGTCCTGACTTTC.

There are a few counts of this clonotype. The chain links TRBV29-1 to TRBJ2-6; no reliable D call. Germline CDR1 and CDR2: SQVTM and ANQGSEA. This CDR3 has 17 residues. V was clipped by 7 bases and J by 0 bases, with 19 bases between them. CDR3 nucleotide sequence: TGCAGCGACCTTCGCAGGTCGTCGTACTCTGGGGCCAACGTCCTGACTTTC. Its translation: CSDLRRSSYSGANVLTF.

The rearrangement joins TRBV10-2 to TRBJ2-3, with D possibly TRBD2 on 6 matching bases. Between the trimmed V and J ends, which lost 6 bases and 5 bases, there was a span of 15 bases. Germline CDR1 and CDR2: WSHSY and SAAADI. This CDR3 is built from 14 residues. The CDR3 nucleotides read TGCGCCAGCAGCCTAACTAGCCCGGGAGATACGCAGTATTTT. Its translation is CASSLTSPGDTQYF.

In this sample, this clonotype turned up a few times. This chain links TRBV20-1 with TRBJ2-2; 7 nucleotides line up with TRBD1. V gave up 3 bases and J gave up 6 bases; unmatched junction bases: 7. CDR1 DFQATT and CDR2 SNEGSKA come from the germline V gene (reference sequence). This CDR3 has 14 amino acids. For the CDR3, the DNA is TGCAGTGCTAGTTGGGGACAGTTGGCCGGGGAGCTGTTTTTT. This codes for CSASWGQLAGELFF.

V is TRBV12-3 or TRBV12-4 and J is TRBJ2-7; 8 nucleotides agree with TRBD2. The CDR3 covers 15 residues. The trim removed 5 bases at V and 1 base at J, leaving 7 bases unmatched. In DNA, the CDR3 is TGTGCCAGCAGTACCCGAGCGGGGGTTTCCTACGAGCAGTACTTC. Protein: CASSTRAGVSYEQYF.

This clonotype has at least ten counts. The J gene is TRBJ1-2, the V gene TRBV29-1; 9 bases agree with TRBD1. The V and J ends lost 7 bases and 9 bases, in that order; junction bases with no gene match: 15. Germline assignment: CDR1 SQVTM and CDR2 ANQGSEA. CDR3 length equals 14 residues. The CDR3 sequence: CSGTIAGTGSSYTF. The CDR3 DNA reads as TGCAGCGGAACAATCGCCGGGACAGGGTCAAGCTACACCTTC.

This clonotype was seen only a few times. The chain couples TRBV5-6 to TRBJ2-4; 7 nucleotides line up with TRBD2. CDR3 length equals 15 residues. The V gene end was trimmed by 4 bases and the J gene end by 6 bases; junction bases not matched to a gene: 10. CDR1 and CDR2 from the germline V gene are SGHDT and YYEEEE. DNA of the CDR3: TGTGCCAGCAGCCCCTCCCCTATAGCGGGAAACATTCAGTACTTC. It encodes CASSPSPIAGNIQYF.

V and J are TRBV5-6 and TRBJ2-7; D might be TRBD2 (5 bases). The V gene's germline CDR1 is SGHDT and CDR2 YYEEEE. This CDR3 is built from 13 residues. The germline V and J ends were trimmed by 4 bases and 10 bases, with 18 bases remaining between them. CDR3 protein: CASSAPGSAIQYF. The CDR3 nucleotides are TGTGCCAGCAGCGCCCCGGGGAGCGCCATCCAGTACTTC.

The V call is TRBV5-1, the J call TRBJ1-4; unclear D gene. The CDR3 extends over 14 amino acids. V lost 2 bases and J 8 bases, leaving 13 bases between the germline ends. Germline-derived CDR1 and CDR2 are SGHRS and YFSETQ. DNA for the CDR3: TGCGCCAGCAGCTTAATGTCTCCGGGAGAAAAACTGTTTTTT. This gives the protein CASSLMSPGEKLFF.

This clonotype was observed a few times. V gene TRBV20-1 combines with J gene TRBJ2-5; 9 bases line up with TRBD1. Germline loops: CDR1 DFQATT, CDR2 SNEGSKA (reference sequence). The CDR3 is 15 amino acids. Trimming at V came to 2 bases and at J to 7 bases, leaving 11 bases not matched to a gene. The CDR3 sequence is CSARPFGQGLGTQYF. As DNA, the CDR3 is TGCAGTGCTAGACCCTTCGGACAGGGGTTGGGGACCCAGTACTTC.

The J gene is TRBJ2-5, the V gene TRBV7-8; 9 bases are shared with TRBD1. With V trimmed by 8 bases and J by 4 bases, 8 bases remained unmatched. CDR3 length: 14 amino acids. Germline CDR1 is SGHVS and CDR2 is FQNEAQ. CDR3 amino acids: CASGTGGQGETQYF. The CDR3 bases are TGTGCCAGCGGCACAGGGGGCCAGGGAGAGACCCAGTACTTC. Variable domain in full (rest from reference TRBV7-8 and TRBJ2-5): GAGVSQSPRYKVAKRGQDVALRCDPISGHVSLFWYQQALGQGPEFLTYFQNEAQLDKSGLPSDRFFAERPEGSVSTLKIQRTQQEDSAVYLCASGTGGQGETQYFGPGTRLLVL.

This clonotype turned up a few times. The gene calls are TRBV29-1 and TRBJ1-2; TRBD1 might be the D (5 bases). Germline values: CDR1 SQVTM, CDR2 ANQGSEA. Trimming left V 6 bases short and J 8 bases short, with 16 bases between. There are 12 residues in the CDR3. CDR3 region: CSVQKGMEGYTF. The CDR3 region has the DNA TGCAGCGTCCAAAAGGGGATGGAGGGCTACACCTTC. The full variable domain, rest sourced from reference TRBV29-1 and TRBJ1-2, is SAVISQKPSRDICQRGTSLTIQCQVDSQVTMMFWYRQQPGQSLTLIATANQGSEATYESGFVIDKFPISRPNLTFSTLTVSNMSPEDSSIYLCSVQKGMEGYTFGSGTRLTVV.

The V gene is TRBV4-2, the J gene TRBJ2-1; D unresolved. Trimming removed 4 bases from V and 11 bases from J, with 12 bases in between. The CDR3 length is 12 residues. Germline CDR1 is LGHNA and CDR2 is YNFKEQ. The DNA for the CDR3 is TGTGCCAGCAGCCCTTCGAACCGACAGCAGTTCTTC. This encodes CASSPSNRQQFF.

This clonotype showed up just a few times. The CDR3 reads CASIRTLSNTEAFF. CDR3 sequence (DNA): TGTGCCAGCATCCGGACACTTTCGAACACTGAAGCTTTCTTT. J is TRBJ1-1 and V is TRBV6-1; maybe TRBD1 (5 bases). The V gene's germline CDR1 is MNHNS and CDR2 SASEGT. Trimming removed 7 bases at V and 1 base at J, with 13 bases between. CDR3 length: 14 amino acids.

V gene TRBV5-1 combines with J gene TRBJ1-1; D gene uncertain. CDR3 length equals 16 residues. The germline gives CDR1 SGHRS, CDR2 YFSETQ. Trimming stripped 1 base from V and 0 bases from J, with 13 bases between. The CDR3 region has the DNA TGCGCCAGCAGCTTGTGGGCGGAAGAAATGAACACTGAAGCTTTCTTT. It codes for CASSLWAEEMNTEAFF. Supplemented by reference TRBV5-1 and TRBJ1-1, the full variable domain reads KAGVTQTPRYLIKTRGQQVTLSCSPISGHRSVSWYQQTPGQGLQFLFEYFSETQRNKGNFPGRFSGRQFSNSRSEMNVSTLELGDSALYLCASSLWAEEMNTEAFFGQGTRLTVV.

This clonotype was detected a few times. This chain's CDR3 is CSAGTENSYEQYF. CDR3 nucleotide sequence: TGCAGCGCTGGGACGGAGAACTCCTACGAGCAGTACTTC. The V gene is TRBV29-1, the J gene TRBJ2-7; either TRBD1 or TRBD2 may fit D (5 bases each). CDR1 SQVTM and CDR2 ANQGSEA come from the germline V gene. V shed 7 bases and J shed 0 bases, with 13 bases lying between them. The CDR3 is 13 residues long.

The chain is built from TRBV7-9 and TRBJ1-3; TRBD1 matches at 8 bases. CDR3 length: 14 residues. J was trimmed by 8 bases and V by 4 bases; bases with no gene match: 7. CDR1 and CDR2 (germline): SEHNR, FQNEAQ (reference sequence). DNA of the CDR3: TGTGCCAGCAGCTCGGACAGGGCAGGGGACACCATATATTTT. Its translation is CASSSDRAGDTIYF.

The chain uses TRBV28 and TRBJ2-7; TRBD2 might be the D (5 bases). The V gene's germline CDR1 is MDHEN and CDR2 SYDVKM. V shed 7 bases and J shed 2 bases, with 15 bases lying between them. This CDR3 spans 14 amino acids. In DNA, the CDR3 is TGTGCCAGCACCGACGAGAAGGGAGCCTACGAGCAGTACTTC. Its protein is CASTDEKGAYEQYF.

V gene TRBV4-1 combines with J gene TRBJ1-2, with 7 nucleotides matching TRBD1. The V gene's germline CDR1 is MGHRA and CDR2 YSYEKL. Germline trimming cut 4 bases from V and 8 bases from J; bases unmatched to any gene: 16. CDR3 length equals 16 residues. CDR3 sequence: CASSPLPGQMVMGYTF. The DNA of the CDR3 is TGCGCCAGCAGCCCGTTACCGGGACAGATGGTGATGGGCTACACCTTC.